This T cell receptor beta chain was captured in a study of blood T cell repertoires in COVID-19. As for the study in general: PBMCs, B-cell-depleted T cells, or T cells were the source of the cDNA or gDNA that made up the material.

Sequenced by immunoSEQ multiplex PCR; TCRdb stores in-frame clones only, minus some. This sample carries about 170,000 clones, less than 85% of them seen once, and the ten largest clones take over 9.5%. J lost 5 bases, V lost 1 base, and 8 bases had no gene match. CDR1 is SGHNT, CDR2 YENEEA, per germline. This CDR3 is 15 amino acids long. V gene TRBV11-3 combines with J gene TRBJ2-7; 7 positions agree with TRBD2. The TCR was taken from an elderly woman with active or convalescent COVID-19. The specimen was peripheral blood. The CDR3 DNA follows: TGTGCCAGCAGCTTAGGGCGGGAGAGAGCCCACGAGCAGTACTTC. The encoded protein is CASSLGRERAHEQYF.